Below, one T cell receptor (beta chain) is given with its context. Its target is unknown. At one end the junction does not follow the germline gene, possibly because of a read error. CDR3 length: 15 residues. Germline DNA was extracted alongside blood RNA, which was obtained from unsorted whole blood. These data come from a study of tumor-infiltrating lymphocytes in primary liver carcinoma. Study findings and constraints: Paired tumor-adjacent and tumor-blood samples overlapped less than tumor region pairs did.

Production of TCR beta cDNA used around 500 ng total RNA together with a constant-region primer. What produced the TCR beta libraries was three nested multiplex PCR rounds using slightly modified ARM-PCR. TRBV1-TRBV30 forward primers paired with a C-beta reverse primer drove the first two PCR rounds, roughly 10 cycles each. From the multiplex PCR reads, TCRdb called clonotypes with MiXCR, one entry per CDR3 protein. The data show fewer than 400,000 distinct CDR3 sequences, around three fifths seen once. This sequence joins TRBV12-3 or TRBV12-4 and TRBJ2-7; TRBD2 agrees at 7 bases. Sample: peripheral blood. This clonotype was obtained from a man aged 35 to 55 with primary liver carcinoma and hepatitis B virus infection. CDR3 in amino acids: CANSPRARESHEHYF. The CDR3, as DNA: TGTGCCAACAGTCCCCGGGCGCGGGAGTCCCACGAGCACTACTTC.